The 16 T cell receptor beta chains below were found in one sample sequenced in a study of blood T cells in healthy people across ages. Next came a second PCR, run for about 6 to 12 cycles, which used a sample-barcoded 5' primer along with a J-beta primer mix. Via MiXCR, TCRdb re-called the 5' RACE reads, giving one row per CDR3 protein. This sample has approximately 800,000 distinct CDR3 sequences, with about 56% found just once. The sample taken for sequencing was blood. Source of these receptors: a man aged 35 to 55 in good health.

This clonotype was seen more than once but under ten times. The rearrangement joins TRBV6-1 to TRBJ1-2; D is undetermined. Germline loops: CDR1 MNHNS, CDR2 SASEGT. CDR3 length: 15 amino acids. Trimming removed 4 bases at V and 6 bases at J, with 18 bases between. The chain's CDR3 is CASSGHLGLGNGYTF. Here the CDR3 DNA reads TGTGCCAGCAGTGGTCATCTGGGCTTGGGGAATGGCTACACCTTC.

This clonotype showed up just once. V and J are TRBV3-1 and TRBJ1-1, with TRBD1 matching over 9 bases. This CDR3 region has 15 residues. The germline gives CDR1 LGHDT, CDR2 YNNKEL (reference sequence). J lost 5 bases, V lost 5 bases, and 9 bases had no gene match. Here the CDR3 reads CASSFGQGTSTEAFF. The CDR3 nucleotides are TGTGCCAGCAGCTTCGGACAGGGGACGAGTACTGAAGCTTTCTTT.

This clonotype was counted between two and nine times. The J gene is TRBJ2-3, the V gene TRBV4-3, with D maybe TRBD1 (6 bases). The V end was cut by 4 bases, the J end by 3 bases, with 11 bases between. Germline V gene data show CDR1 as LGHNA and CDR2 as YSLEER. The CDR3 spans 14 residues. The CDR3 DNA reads TGCGCCAGCAGCCCCGGACAGCAGACAGATACGCAGTATTTT. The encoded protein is CASSPGQQTDTQYF.

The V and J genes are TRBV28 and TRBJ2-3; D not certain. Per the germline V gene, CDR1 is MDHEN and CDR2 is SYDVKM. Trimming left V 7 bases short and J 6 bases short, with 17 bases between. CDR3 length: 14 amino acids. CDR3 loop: CASKPGSIRDTQYF. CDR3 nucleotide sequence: TGTGCCAGCAAGCCTGGTTCCATCCGGGATACGCAGTATTTT.

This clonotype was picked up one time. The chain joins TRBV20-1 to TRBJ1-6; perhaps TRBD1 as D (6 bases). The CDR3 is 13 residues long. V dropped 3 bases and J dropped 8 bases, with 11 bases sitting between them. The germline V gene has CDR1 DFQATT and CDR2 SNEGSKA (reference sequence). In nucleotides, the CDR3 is TGCAGTGCTAGTGGGGACATCGATTCACCCCTCCACTTT. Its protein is CSASGDIDSPLHF.

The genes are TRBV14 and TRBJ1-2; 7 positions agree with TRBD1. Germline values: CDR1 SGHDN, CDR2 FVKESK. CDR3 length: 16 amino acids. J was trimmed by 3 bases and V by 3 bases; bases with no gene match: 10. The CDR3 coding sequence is TGTGCCAGCAGCCACCGGGACAGAAGACAATACTATGGCTACACCTTC. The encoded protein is CASSHRDRRQYYGYTF.

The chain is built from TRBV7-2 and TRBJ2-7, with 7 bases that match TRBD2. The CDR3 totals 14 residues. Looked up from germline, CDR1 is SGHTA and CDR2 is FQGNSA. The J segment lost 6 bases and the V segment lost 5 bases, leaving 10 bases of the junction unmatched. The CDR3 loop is CASSLPWGGVEQYF. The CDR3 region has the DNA TGTGCCAGCAGCCTACCTTGGGGGGGGGTCGAGCAGTACTTC.

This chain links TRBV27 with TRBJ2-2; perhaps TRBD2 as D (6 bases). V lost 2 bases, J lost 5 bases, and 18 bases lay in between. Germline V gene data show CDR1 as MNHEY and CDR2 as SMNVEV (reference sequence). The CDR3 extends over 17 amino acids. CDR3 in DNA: TGTGCCAGCAGTTTACATGGTCCGGGAGAGGTGACCGGGGAGCTGTTTTTT. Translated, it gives CASSLHGPGEVTGELFF.

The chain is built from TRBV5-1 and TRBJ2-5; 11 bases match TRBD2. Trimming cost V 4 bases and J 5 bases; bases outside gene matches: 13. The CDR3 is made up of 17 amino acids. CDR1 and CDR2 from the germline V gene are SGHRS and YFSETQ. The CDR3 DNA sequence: TGCGCCAGCAGCCTTGATAGCGGGGGGGCCGGTAAGGAGACCCAGTACTTC. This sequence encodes CASSLDSGGAGKETQYF.

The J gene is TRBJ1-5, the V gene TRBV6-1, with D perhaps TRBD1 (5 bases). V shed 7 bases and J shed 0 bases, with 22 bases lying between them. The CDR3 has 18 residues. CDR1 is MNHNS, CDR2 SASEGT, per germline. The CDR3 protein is CASTEGTHSTNSNQPQHF. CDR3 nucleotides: TGTGCCAGCACCGAGGGGACCCATAGCACTAATAGCAATCAGCCCCAGCATTTT.

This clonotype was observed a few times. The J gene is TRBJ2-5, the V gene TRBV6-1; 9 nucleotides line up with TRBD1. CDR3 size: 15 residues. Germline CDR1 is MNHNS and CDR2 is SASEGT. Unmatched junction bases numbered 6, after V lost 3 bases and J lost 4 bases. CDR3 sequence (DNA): TGTGCCAGCAGTGACCCCGACAGGGGGATAGAGACCCAGTACTTC. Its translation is CASSDPDRGIETQYF.

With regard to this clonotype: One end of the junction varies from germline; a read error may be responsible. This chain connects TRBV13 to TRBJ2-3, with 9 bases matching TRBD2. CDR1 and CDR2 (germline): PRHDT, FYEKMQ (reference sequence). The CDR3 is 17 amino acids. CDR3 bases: TGTGCCAGCAGCTTAGCCGGGACTAGCCGGGAGGGAGATACGCGGTATTTT. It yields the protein CASSLAGTSREGDTRYF.

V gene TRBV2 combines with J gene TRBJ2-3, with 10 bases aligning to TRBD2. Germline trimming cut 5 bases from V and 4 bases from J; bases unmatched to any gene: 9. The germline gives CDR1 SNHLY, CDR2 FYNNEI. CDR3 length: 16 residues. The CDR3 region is CASSFRSGRASDTQYF. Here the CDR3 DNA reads TGTGCCAGCAGTTTCCGAAGCGGGAGGGCCTCAGATACGCAGTATTTT.

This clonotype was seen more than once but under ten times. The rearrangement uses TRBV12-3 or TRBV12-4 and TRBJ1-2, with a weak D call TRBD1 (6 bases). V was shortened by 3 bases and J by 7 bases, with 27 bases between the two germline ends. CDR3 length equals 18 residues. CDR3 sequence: CASSFAGLGGVKGGGYTF. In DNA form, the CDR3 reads TGTGCCAGCAGTTTTGCCGGTCTGGGGGGCGTAAAAGGTGGTGGCTACACCTTC.

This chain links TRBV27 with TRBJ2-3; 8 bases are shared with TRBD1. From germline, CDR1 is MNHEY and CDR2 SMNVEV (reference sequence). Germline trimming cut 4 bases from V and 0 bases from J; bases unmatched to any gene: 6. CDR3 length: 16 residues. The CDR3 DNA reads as TGTGCCAGCAGTTCGACAGGGGTCACTAGCACAGATACGCAGTATTTT. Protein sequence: CASSSTGVTSTDTQYF.

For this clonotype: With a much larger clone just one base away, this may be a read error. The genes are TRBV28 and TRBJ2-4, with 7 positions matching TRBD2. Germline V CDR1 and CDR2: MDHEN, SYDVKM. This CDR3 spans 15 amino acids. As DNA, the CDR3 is TGTGCCAGCAGTTTTACGGGGGGAGCCAAAAACAGTCAGTACTTC. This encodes CASSFTGGAKNSQYF. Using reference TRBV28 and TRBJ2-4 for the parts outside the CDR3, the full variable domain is DVKVTQSSRYLVKRTGEKVFLECVQDMDHENMFWYRQDPGLGLRLIYFSYDVKMKEKGDIPEGYSVSREKKERFSLILESASTNQTSMYLCASSFTGGAKNSQYFGAGTRLSVL.